The source of this T cell receptor (beta chain) is a study of blood T cell repertoires in COVID-19. Turning to the study itself: Collection of acute and convalescent COVID-19 samples took place in the United States, Italy and Spain. From T cells, B-cell-depleted T cells, or PBMCs came the material, which was cDNA or gDNA.

This clone was detected only once. V was pared by 5 bases and J by 0 bases, with 14 bases between. Per the germline V gene, CDR1 is SGHTA and CDR2 is FQGNSA. The CDR3 runs 16 residues. In the original analysis: Reference gene primer amplification gave nucleated cell count estimates. Using immunoSEQ multiplex PCR, the repertoire was profiled, and TCRdb retains in-frame clones only, with some absent. The DNA gave D and trimming, while V, J and clone size come from that table. The table includes 150,000 to 200,000 clones, 80% to 90% detected once. This sequence was found in a man between 65 and 85 years old with active or convalescent COVID-19. The chain carries TRBV7-2 and TRBJ1-5; D might be TRBD1 (5 bases). Sequenced input: peripheral blood. CDR3 in amino acids: CASSLEPGYSNQPQHF. The CDR3 nucleotides are TGTGCCAGCAGCCTAGAACCAGGGTATAGCAATCAGCCCCAGCATTTT.